This entry lists 28 T cell receptor beta chains sequenced from one sample in a study of CD8+CD57+ T cells in acquired aplastic anemia. It was genomic DNA that served as the template for profiling TCR beta VDJ and CDR3. TCRdb re-called the reads through MiXCR, storing one row per CDR3 protein. This sample carries 150,000 to 200,000 distinct CDR3 sequences, over 40% of them seen once, and the ten largest clones take 1.8%. Patients selected for sequencing had displayed CD8+CD57+ cell expansion by flow cytometry. Sequenced: sorted CD4+, CD8+, or CD8+CD57+ T cells (not recorded which) from PBMCs. These TCRs come from a human donor with aplastic anemia.

At least ten counts were recorded for this clonotype. The chain recombines TRBV9 with TRBJ1-1; 7 bases line up with TRBD1. Germline values: CDR1 SGDLS, CDR2 YYNGEE. V dropped 5 bases and J dropped 0; count of bases not matched to a gene: 13. This CDR3 is built from 17 residues. CDR3 in DNA: TGTGCCAGCAGTTTGGGGGGACAGCGAAGAATGAACACTGAAGCTTTCTTT. This codes for CASSLGGQRRMNTEAFF.

A few counts support this clonotype. V gene TRBV24-1 combines with J gene TRBJ2-5, with D tentatively TRBD1 (6 bases). The CDR3 runs to 14 residues. The V end was cut by 9 bases, the J end by 2 bases, with 15 bases between. CDR1 KGHDR and CDR2 SFDVKD come from the germline V gene. As DNA, the CDR3 is TGTGCCACCCGACCACAGGGACAACAAGAGACCCAGTACTTC. It encodes CATRPQGQQETQYF.

This clonotype was counted at least ten times. CDR3 DNA sequence: TGTGCCACTCAAGATGGGGACAGAAGCTACGAGCAGTACTTC. Its translation is CATQDGDRSYEQYF. The V and J genes are TRBV24-1 and TRBJ2-7; 7 bases map to TRBD1. The junction had 11 bases not matched to a gene; V was cut back by 10 bases and J by 3 bases. This CDR3 is built from 14 residues. CDR1 and CDR2 (germline): KGHDR, SFDVKD.

Note on this clonotype: The junction departs from germline at one end; a sequencing error may be responsible. The rearrangement joins TRBV20-1 to TRBJ2-5; weak D call: TRBD2 (5 bases). Germline CDR1 DFQATT, CDR2 SNEGSKA (reference sequence). The CDR3 has 14 residues. In DNA, the CDR3 is TGCAGTGCTAGAGGAACTAGTACCAGTGAGATCCAGTACTTC. Translated, it gives CSARGTSTSEIQYF.

J is TRBJ2-3 and V is TRBV2, with 11 bases matching TRBD2. The CDR3 consists of 16 residues. Germline CDR1 is SNHLY and CDR2 is FYNNEI. J gave up 3 bases and V 4 bases, and 6 bases lay outside the gene matches. CDR3 residues: CASSGLAGSVTDTQYF. CDR3 coding DNA: TGTGCCAGCAGTGGACTAGCGGGGAGTGTTACAGATACGCAGTATTTT.

This clonotype turned up a few times. The V and J genes are TRBV2 and TRBJ1-2, with D hard to call. The CDR3 runs to 12 residues. Between the trimmed V and J ends, which lost 3 bases and 6 bases, there was a span of 8 bases. CDR1 and CDR2 from the germline V gene are SNHLY and FYNNEI. CDR3 coding DNA: TGTGCCAGCAGTGAGCACGGTCATGGCTACACCTTC. It encodes CASSEHGHGYTF.

This clonotype appeared many times. The chain has TRBV19 and TRBJ1-1; TRBD1 matches at 7 bases. Germline V lookup: CDR1 LNHDA, CDR2 SQIVND (reference sequence). The J segment lost 4 bases and the V segment lost 6 bases, leaving 8 bases of the junction unmatched. The CDR3 runs 14 residues. The CDR3 DNA follows: TGTGCCAGTAGACCCGGGACAGTTTTCACTGAAGCTTTCTTT. This sequence encodes CASRPGTVFTEAFF.

The count of this clonotype is one. The genes are TRBV19 and TRBJ2-5; 10 positions agree with TRBD1. V trimming: 0 bases; J trimming: 5 bases; junction bases outside the gene matches: 3. The CDR3 is made up of 15 amino acids. Germline-derived CDR1 and CDR2 are LNHDA and SQIVND (reference sequence). This CDR3 is CASSIETGGPETQYF. In DNA, the CDR3 is TGTGCCAGTAGTATAGAGACAGGGGGCCCGGAGACCCAGTACTTC. Full variable domain (outside the CDR3, taken from reference TRBV19 and TRBJ2-5): DGGITQSPKYLFRKEGQNVTLSCEQNLNHDAMYWYRQDPGQGLRLIYYSQIVNDFQKGDIAEGYSVSREKKESFPLTVTSAQKNPTAFYLCASSIETGGPETQYFGPGTRLLVL.

This clonotype was detected once. This chain uses TRBV7-8 with TRBJ1-5; TRBD1 matches 8 bases. Germline V gene data show CDR1 as SGHVS and CDR2 as FQNEAQ. The CDR3 contains 13 residues. With V trimmed by 7 bases and J by 9 bases, 8 bases remained unmatched. Here the CDR3 reads CASTKDREGPQHF. CDR3 sequence (DNA): TGTGCCAGCACCAAGGACAGGGAAGGGCCCCAGCATTTT. Full variable domain (remainder filled in from reference TRBV7-8 and TRBJ1-5): GAGVSQSPRYKVAKRGQDVALRCDPISGHVSLFWYQQALGQGPEFLTYFQNEAQLDKSGLPSDRFFAERPEGSVSTLKIQRTQQEDSAVYLCASTKDREGPQHFGDGTRLSIL.

This clonotype has at least ten counts. This chain links TRBV9 with TRBJ2-7; 9 nucleotides align to TRBD1. The CDR3 runs to 14 residues. The V gene's germline CDR1 is SGDLS and CDR2 YYNGEE. Unmatched junction bases numbered 10, after V lost 5 bases and J lost 7 bases. This chain's CDR3 is CASRPRPGQGEQYF. In DNA, the CDR3 is TGTGCCAGCAGACCAAGGCCGGGACAGGGAGAGCAGTACTTC. Supplemented by reference TRBV9 and TRBJ2-7, the full variable domain reads DSGVTQTPKHLITATGQRVTLRCSPRSGDLSVYWYQQSLDQGLQFLIQYYNGEERAKGNILERFSAQQFPDLHSELNLSSLELGDSALYFCASRPRPGQGEQYFGPGTRLTVT.

The CDR3 region is CASKAPWRADTQYF. The DNA of the CDR3 is TGTGCCAGCAAGGCCCCATGGAGGGCAGATACGCAGTATTTT. J is TRBJ2-3 and V is TRBV7-8, with D possibly TRBD2 on 6 matching bases. Trimming stripped 7 bases from V and 4 bases from J, with 15 bases between. The CDR3 consists of 14 residues. Germline V gene data show CDR1 as SGHVS and CDR2 as FQNEAQ.

The genes are TRBV2 and TRBJ2-7; weak D call: TRBD1 (6 bases). This CDR3 has 16 amino acids. Trimming stripped 2 bases from V and 6 bases from J, with 20 bases between. Germline assignment: CDR1 SNHLY and CDR2 FYNNEI. Here the CDR3 reads CASSETGAGVRGEQYF. The CDR3 DNA reads as TGTGCCAGCAGTGAAACTGGCGCCGGGGTCAGGGGCGAGCAGTACTTC.

Notes on this clonotype: This could be a read error, since a much larger clone is one nucleotide away. V and J are TRBV4-1 and TRBJ2-1; no clear D gene. The CDR3 sequence is 15 residues long. CDR1 is MGHRA, CDR2 YSYEKL, per germline. The CDR3 bases are TGCACCAGCAGCCAAGAGGTACACCCCTACAATGAGCAGTTCTTC. Protein: CTSSQEVHPYNEQFF.

Here the CDR3 DNA reads TGCAGCGCTGGAGGAAGGGGAAGCTCCTACGAGCAGTACTTC. Translating it yields CSAGGRGSSYEQYF. The gene calls are TRBV29-1 and TRBJ2-7; D tentatively reads TRBD1 or TRBD2 (5 bases each). CDR3 length: 14 residues. Germline loops: CDR1 SQVTM, CDR2 ANQGSEA. Trimming cost V 7 bases and J 0 bases, with 16 bases left between them.

The gene calls are TRBV20-1 and TRBJ2-7; D gene unclear. The CDR3 is 13 amino acids. From germline, CDR1 is DFQATT and CDR2 SNEGSKA (reference sequence). V lost 6 bases and J 2 bases, leaving 14 bases between the germline ends. CDR3 sequence reads: CSAHRASTYEQYF. DNA for the CDR3: TGCAGTGCACACCGGGCCAGCACCTACGAGCAGTACTTC.

This clonotype was counted many times. The J gene is TRBJ2-5, the V gene TRBV5-5; 12 positions agree with TRBD2. CDR1 is SGHKS, CDR2 YYEKEE, per germline (reference sequence). With V trimmed by 9 bases and J by 5 bases, 8 bases remained unmatched. This CDR3 is 14 amino acids long. The CDR3 region is CATSSGRARETQYF. The CDR3 nucleotides read TGTGCCACGTCTAGCGGGAGGGCCCGTGAGACCCAGTACTTC.

Comments on this clonotype: This clone may be a read error of a much larger clone one base away. The chain carries TRBV2 and TRBJ2-5; perhaps TRBD2 as D (5 bases). Deletions cut 8 bases from V and 5 bases from J, with 15 bases between. The CDR3 length is 13 residues. Germline V CDR1 and CDR2: SNHLY, FYNNEI. The CDR3 region has the DNA TGTGCCAGCCGGTGTGCCGGCGGGGAGACCCAGTACTTC. Protein product: CASRCAGGETQYF.

V usage is TRBV29-1 and J usage is TRBJ2-7; 7 bases line up with TRBD1. Germline V gene sequence: CDR1 SQVTM, CDR2 ANQGSEA. The CDR3 totals 13 residues. V lost 6 bases and J lost 3; bases outside the gene matches: 8. The CDR3 reads CSVTTGSRYEQYF. In DNA form, the CDR3 reads TGCAGCGTCACGACAGGGAGCCGCTACGAGCAGTACTTC.

The chain has TRBV10-3 and TRBJ2-1; possible D gene TRBD2, 5 bases. From germline, CDR1 is ENHRY and CDR2 SYGVKD. The CDR3 runs to 12 residues. The V and J ends lost 11 bases and 9 bases respectively, with 17 bases between them. CDR3 sequence (DNA): TGTGCCGCGACCGATGGAGCGGTTGAGCAGTTCTTC. Its protein is CAATDGAVEQFF.

V gene TRBV3-1 combines with J gene TRBJ1-3; no reliable D call. The germline gives CDR1 LGHDT, CDR2 YNNKEL (reference sequence). This CDR3 has 14 amino acids. V lost 3 bases to trimming and J lost 1 base, with 7 bases between them. The CDR3 region has the DNA TGTGCCAGCAGCCAGGCCTTATCTGGAAACACCATATATTTT. Protein: CASSQALSGNTIYF.

Points on this clonotype: A single base separates this from a much larger clone, so it may be a read error. This sequence joins TRBV19 and TRBJ1-3; the D gene is possibly TRBD1 (5 bases). Germline V CDR1 and CDR2: LNHDA, SQIVND (reference sequence). The CDR3 is 18 residues long. V was shortened by 3 bases and J by 4 bases, with 22 bases between the two germline ends. The CDR3: CASSIPRAGMKLGNTIYF. CDR3 coding DNA: TGTGCCAGTAGTATCCCTCGGGCAGGGATGAAGTTAGGAAACACCATATATTTT.

The V and J genes are TRBV6-5 and TRBJ1-6; D remains ambiguous. The V and J ends lost 1 base and 7 bases respectively, with 8 bases between them. The CDR3 is 14 amino acids. The V gene's germline CDR1 is MNHEY and CDR2 SVGAGI. CDR3 sequence (DNA): TGTGCCAGCAGTTACTACCTAATAAATTCACCCCTCCACTTT. Protein: CASSYYLINSPLHF.

This clonotype has only a few counts. The chain couples TRBV7-8 to TRBJ1-2; the D is unclear. This CDR3 spans 14 amino acids. V gave up 0 bases and J gave up 2 bases, with 7 bases separating them. Germline loops: CDR1 SGHVS, CDR2 FQNEAQ. The CDR3 region is CASSLATGNYGYTF. The CDR3 bases are TGTGCCAGCAGCTTAGCGACGGGGAACTATGGCTACACCTTC.

The chain links TRBV19 to TRBJ2-7, with a possible D match to TRBD2 (6 bases). The CDR3 loop spans 13 amino acids. Germline CDR1 and CDR2: LNHDA and SQIVND (reference sequence). V shed 10 bases and J shed 6 bases, with 19 bases lying between them. The CDR3: CATNKGQGGEQYF. CDR3 sequence (DNA): TGTGCCACGAACAAAGGCCAGGGAGGCGAGCAGTACTTC.

This CDR3 reads CASSPGQGEKLFF. The CDR3 DNA follows: TGTGCCAGCAGCCCTGGACAGGGTGAAAAACTGTTTTTT. This chain uses TRBV7-9 with TRBJ1-4; 8 bases map to TRBD1. There are 13 residues in the CDR3. V trimming: 5 bases; J trimming: 7 bases; junction bases outside the gene matches: 3. Germline CDR1 reads SEHNR; CDR2 reads FQNEAQ (reference sequence).

Only a few counts were recorded for this clonotype. The chain carries TRBV20-1 and TRBJ2-7; D is possibly TRBD1 (6 bases). With 2 bases removed from V and 1 base from J, the gap between germline ends came to 9 bases. Germline V CDR1 and CDR2: DFQATT, SNEGSKA (reference sequence). The CDR3 is 13 residues long. The CDR3 nucleotides read TGCAGTGCTAGATGGACAGAATCCTACGAGCAGTACTTC. Its protein product is CSARWTESYEQYF.

The chain recombines TRBV10-3 with TRBJ1-5, with D unresolved. The CDR3 consists of 11 residues. Trimming shortened V by 11 bases and J by 5 bases, and 10 bases separated the two germline ends. CDR1 and CDR2 from the germline V gene are ENHRY and SYGVKD. CDR3 DNA sequence: TGTGCCCTCGAAATCCATCAGCCCCAGCATTTT. Translation: CALEIHQPQHF.

The chain links TRBV29-1 to TRBJ2-7; perhaps TRBD2 as D (6 bases). This CDR3 has 13 amino acids. The germline V and J ends were trimmed by 5 bases and 0 bases, with 11 bases remaining between them. The germline CDR1 and CDR2 sequences are SQVTM and ANQGSEA. The CDR3 spells CSVSWGGSYEQYF. CDR3 nucleotides: TGCAGCGTTTCCTGGGGAGGCTCCTACGAGCAGTACTTC.